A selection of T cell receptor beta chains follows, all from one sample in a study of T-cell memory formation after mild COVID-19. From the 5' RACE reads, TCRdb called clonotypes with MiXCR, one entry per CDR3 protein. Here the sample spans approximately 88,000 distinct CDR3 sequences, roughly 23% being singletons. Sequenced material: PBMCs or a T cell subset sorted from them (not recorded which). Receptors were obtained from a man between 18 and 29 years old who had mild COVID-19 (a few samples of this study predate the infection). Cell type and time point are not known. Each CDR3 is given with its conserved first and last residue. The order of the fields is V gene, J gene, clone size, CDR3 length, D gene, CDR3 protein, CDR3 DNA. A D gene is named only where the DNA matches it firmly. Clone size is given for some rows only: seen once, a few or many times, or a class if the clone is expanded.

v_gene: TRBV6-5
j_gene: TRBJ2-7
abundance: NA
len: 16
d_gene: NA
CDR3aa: CASSPALIGDPYEQYF
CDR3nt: TGTGCCAGCAGCCCCGCGTTGATCGGGGATCCCTACGAGCAGTACTTC

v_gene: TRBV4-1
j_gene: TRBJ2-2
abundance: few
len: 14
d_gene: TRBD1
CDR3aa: CASSFGQGTGELFF
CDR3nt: TGCGCCAGCAGCTTCGGACAGGGGACCGGGGAGCTGTTTTTT

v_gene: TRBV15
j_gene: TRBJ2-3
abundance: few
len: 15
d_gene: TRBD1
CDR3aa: CATSLGDRGPDTQYF
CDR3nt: TGTGCCACCAGCTTGGGGGACAGGGGGCCGGATACGCAGTATTTT

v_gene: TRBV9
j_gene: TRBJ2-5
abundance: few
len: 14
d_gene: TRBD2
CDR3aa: CASSRAGGQETQYF
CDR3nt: TGTGCCAGCAGCCGTGCGGGGGGGCAAGAGACCCAGTACTTC

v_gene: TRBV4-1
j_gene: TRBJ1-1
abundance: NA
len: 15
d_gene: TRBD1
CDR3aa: CASSQKNTGGWEAFF
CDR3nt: TGCGCCAGCAGCCAAAAAAATACAGGGGGCTGGGAAGCTTTCTTT

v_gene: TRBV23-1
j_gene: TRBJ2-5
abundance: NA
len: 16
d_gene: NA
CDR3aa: CASSYSPARGRETQYF
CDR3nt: TGCGCCAGCAGTTATTCACCTGCGCGGGGGCGAGAGACCCAGTACTTC

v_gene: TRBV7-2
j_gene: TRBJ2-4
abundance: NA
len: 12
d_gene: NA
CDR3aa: CASSAWAEIQYF
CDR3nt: TGTGCCAGCAGCGCCTGGGCGGAAATTCAGTACTTC

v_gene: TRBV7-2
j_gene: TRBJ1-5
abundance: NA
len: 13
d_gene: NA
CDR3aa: CASSLGQNQPQHF
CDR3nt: TGTGCCAGCAGCTTGGGCCAAAATCAGCCCCAGCATTTT

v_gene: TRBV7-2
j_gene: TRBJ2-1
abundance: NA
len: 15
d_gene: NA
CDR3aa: CASGADGSSYNEQFF
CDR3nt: TGTGCCAGCGGCGCAGACGGGAGCTCCTACAATGAGCAGTTCTTC

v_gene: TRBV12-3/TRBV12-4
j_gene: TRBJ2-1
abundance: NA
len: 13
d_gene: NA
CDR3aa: CASSFLGNDEQFF
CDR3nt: TGTGCCAGCAGTTTCTTGGGGAACGATGAGCAGTTCTTC

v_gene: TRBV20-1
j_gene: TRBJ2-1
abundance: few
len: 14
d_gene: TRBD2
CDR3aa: CSGPTGLFYNEQFF
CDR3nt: TGCAGTGGTCCGACGGGACTATTTTACAATGAGCAGTTCTTC

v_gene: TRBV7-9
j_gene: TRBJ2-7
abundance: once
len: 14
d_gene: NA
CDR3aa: CASSLPQKSYEQYF
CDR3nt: TGTGCCAGCAGCTTACCCCAGAAGTCCTACGAGCAGTACTTC

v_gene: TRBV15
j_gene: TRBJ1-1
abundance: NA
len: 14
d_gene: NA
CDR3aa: CATSSPVSPDEAFF
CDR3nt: TGTGCCACCAGCAGCCCCGTGTCACCTGATGAAGCTTTCTTT

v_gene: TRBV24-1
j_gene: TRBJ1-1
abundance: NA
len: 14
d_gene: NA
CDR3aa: CATSDPAVGDEAFF
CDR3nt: TGTGCCACCAGTGACCCAGCCGTGGGGGATGAAGCTTTCTTT

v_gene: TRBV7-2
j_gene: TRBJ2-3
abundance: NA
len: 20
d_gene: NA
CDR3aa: CASSFLGVRVLADPTDTQYF
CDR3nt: TGTGCCAGCAGCTTTTTAGGGGTGCGAGTCTTAGCGGACCCCACAGATACGCAGTATTTT

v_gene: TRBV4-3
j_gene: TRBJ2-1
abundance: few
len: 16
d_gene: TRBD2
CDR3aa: CASSRRGGLSYNEQFF
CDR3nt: TGCGCCAGCAGTCGTCGCGGGGGGCTCTCCTACAATGAGCAGTTCTTC

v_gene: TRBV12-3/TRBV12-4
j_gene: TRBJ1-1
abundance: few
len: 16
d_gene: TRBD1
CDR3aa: CASSFIGTGPPREAFF
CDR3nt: TGTGCCAGCAGTTTTATCGGGACAGGGCCCCCCAGGGAAGCTTTCTTT

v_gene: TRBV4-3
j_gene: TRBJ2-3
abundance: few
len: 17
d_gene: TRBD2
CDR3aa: CASSQDQVAGRPDTQYF
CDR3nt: TGCGCCAGCAGCCAAGATCAGGTAGCGGGGCGACCAGATACGCAGTATTTT

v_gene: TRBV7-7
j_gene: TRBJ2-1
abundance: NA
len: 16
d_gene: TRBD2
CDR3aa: CASSLRTSGGRNEQFF
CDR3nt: TGTGCTAGCAGCCTCAGGACTAGCGGGGGGCGCAATGAGCAGTTCTTC

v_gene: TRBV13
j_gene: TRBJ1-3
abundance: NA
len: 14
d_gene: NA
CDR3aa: CASSSEYSGNTIYF
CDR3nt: TGTGCCAGCAGCTCCGAGTACTCTGGAAACACCATATATTTT

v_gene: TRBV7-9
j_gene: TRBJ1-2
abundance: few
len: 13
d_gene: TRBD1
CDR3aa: CASSFGTGDGYTF
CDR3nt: TGTGCCAGCAGCTTCGGGACAGGGGATGGCTACACCTTC

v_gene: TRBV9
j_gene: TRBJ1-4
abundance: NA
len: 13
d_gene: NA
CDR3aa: CASSVATGGKLFF
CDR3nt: TGTGCCAGCAGCGTAGCTACGGGGGGAAAACTGTTTTTT

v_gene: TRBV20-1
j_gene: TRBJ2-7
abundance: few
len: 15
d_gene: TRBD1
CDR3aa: CSALTGTGSSYEQYF
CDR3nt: TGCAGTGCGCTTACCGGGACAGGGAGCTCCTACGAGCAGTACTTC

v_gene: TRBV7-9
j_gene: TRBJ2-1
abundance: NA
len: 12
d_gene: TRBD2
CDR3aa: CASSSRGGEQFF
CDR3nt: TGTGCCAGCAGCTCCCGGGGGGGTGAGCAGTTCTTC

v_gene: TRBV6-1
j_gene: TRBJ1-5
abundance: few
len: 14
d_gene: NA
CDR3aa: CASSEEHTGQPQHF
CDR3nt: TGTGCCAGCAGTGAGGAACATACTGGTCAGCCCCAGCATTTT

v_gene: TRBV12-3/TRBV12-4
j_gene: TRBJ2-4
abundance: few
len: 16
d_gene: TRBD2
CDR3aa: CASSSLSGAAKNIQYF
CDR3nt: TGTGCCAGCAGCTCCCTTAGCGGGGCGGCCAAAAACATTCAGTACTTC

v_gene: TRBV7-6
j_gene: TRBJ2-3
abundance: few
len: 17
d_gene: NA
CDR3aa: CASSPTPGGARTDTQYF
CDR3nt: TGTGCCAGCAGCCCGACCCCTGGAGGGGCACGGACAGATACGCAGTATTTT

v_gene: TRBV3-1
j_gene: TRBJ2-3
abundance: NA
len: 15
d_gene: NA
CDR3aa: CASSQDGAGVDTQYF
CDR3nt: TGTGCCAGCAGCCAAGACGGGGCAGGGGTGGATACGCAGTATTTT

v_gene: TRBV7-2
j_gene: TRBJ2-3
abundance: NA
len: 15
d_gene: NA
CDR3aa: CASRRSGRSTDTQYF
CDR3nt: TGTGCCAGCCGCCGAAGTGGGAGAAGCACAGATACGCAGTATTTT

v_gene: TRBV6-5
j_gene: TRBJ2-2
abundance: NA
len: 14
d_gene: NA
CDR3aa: CASSYKGGTGELFF
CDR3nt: TGTGCCAGCAGTTATAAGGGAGGCACCGGGGAGCTGTTTTTT

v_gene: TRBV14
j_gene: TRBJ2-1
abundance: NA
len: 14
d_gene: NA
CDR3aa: CASSQGGRGNEQFF
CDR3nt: TGTGCCAGCAGCCAAGGTGGTAGAGGCAATGAGCAGTTCTTC

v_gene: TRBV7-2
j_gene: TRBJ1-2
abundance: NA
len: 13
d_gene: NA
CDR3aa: CASSYRAAYGYTF
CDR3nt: TGTGCCAGCAGCTACAGGGCCGCCTATGGCTACACCTTC

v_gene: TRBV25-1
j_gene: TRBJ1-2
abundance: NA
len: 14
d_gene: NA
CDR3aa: CASSPLGSAYGYTF
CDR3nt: TGTGCCAGCAGTCCTCTTGGGTCTGCCTATGGCTACACCTTC

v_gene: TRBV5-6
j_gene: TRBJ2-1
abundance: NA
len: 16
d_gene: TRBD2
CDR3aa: CASSPDSGGASNEQFF
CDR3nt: TGTGCCAGCAGCCCGGATAGCGGGGGGGCCTCCAATGAGCAGTTCTTC

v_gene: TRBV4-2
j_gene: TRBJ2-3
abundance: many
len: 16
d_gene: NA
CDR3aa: CASSQDLGGAPDTQYF
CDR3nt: TGTGCCAGCAGCCAAGATTTAGGGGGGGCCCCAGATACGCAGTATTTT

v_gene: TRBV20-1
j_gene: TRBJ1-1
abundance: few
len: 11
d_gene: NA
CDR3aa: CSARVVTEAFF
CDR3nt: TGCAGTGCTAGAGTGGTTACTGAAGCTTTCTTT

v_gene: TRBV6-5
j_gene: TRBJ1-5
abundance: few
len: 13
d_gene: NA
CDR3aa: CASSPMTGQPQHF
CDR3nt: TGTGCCAGCAGTCCTATGACTGGTCAGCCCCAGCATTTT

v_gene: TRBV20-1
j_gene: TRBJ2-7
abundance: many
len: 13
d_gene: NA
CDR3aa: CSADTGDSYEQYF
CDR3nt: TGCAGTGCTGACACCGGGGACTCCTACGAGCAGTACTTC

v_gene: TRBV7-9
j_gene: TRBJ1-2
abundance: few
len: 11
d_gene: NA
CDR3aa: CASSLFVGYTF
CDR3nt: TGTGCCAGCAGCTTATTCGTGGGCTACACCTTC

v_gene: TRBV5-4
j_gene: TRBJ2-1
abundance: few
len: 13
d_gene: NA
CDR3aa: CASSPWPRNEQFF
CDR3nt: TGTGCCAGCAGCCCGTGGCCGAGGAATGAGCAGTTCTTC

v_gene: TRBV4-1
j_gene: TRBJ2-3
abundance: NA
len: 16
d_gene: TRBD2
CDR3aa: CASSQWTSGGADTQYF
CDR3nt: TGCGCCAGCAGCCAATGGACTAGCGGGGGGGCCGATACGCAGTATTTT

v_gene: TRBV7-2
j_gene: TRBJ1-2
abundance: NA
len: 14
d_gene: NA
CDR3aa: CASSPFGPLYGYTF
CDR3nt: TGTGCCAGCAGCCCTTTCGGGCCGCTCTATGGCTACACCTTC

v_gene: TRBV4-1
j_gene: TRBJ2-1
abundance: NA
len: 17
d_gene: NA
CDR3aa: CASSQDRAGHLYNEQFF
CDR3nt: TGCGCCAGCAGCCAAGATCGGGCGGGACACCTCTACAATGAGCAGTTCTTC

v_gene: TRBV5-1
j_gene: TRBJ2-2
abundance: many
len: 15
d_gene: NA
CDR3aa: CASSLKFGGTGELFF
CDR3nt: TGCGCCAGCAGCTTGAAGTTCGGGGGAACCGGGGAGCTGTTTTTT

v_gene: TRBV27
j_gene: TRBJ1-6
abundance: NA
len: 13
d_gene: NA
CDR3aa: CASSLSVNSPLHF
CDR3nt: TGTGCCAGCAGTTTGTCTGTGAATTCACCCCTCCACTTT

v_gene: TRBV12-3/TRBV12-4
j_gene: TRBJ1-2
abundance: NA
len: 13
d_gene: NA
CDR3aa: CASSFWGMNGYTF
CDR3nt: TGTGCCAGCAGTTTCTGGGGGATGAATGGCTACACCTTC

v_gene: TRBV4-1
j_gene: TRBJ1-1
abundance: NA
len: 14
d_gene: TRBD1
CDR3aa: CASSPDRGKTEAFF
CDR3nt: TGCGCCAGCAGCCCGGACAGGGGTAAGACTGAAGCTTTCTTT

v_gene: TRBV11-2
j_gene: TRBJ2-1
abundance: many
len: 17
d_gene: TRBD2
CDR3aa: CASSSGPGLGSYNEQFF
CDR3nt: TGTGCCAGCAGCTCCGGCCCGGGACTAGGGTCCTACAATGAGCAGTTCTTC

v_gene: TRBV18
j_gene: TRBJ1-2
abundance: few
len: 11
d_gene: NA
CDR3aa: CASSPGYGYTF
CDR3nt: TGTGCCAGCTCACCGGGCTATGGCTACACCTTC

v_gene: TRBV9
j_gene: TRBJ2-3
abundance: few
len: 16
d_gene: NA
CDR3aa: CASSDSVGEAGDTQYF
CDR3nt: TGTGCCAGCAGCGACTCTGTTGGGGAGGCGGGAGATACGCAGTATTTT

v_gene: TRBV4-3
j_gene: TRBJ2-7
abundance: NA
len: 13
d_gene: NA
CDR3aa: CASSQVGGYEQYF
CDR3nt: TGCGCCAGCAGCCAAGTGGGCGGGTACGAGCAGTACTTC